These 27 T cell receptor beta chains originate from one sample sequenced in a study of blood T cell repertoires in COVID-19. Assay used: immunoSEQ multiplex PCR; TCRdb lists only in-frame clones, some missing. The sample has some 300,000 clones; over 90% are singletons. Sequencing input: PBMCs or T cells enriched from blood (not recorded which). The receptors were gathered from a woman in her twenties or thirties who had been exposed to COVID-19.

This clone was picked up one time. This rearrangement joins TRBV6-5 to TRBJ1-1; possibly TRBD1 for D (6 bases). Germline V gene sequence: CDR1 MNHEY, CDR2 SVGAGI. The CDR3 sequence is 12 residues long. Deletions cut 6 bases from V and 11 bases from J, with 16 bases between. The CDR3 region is CASSQQGRKAFF. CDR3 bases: TGTGCCAGCAGCCAACAGGGTCGGAAGGCTTTCTTT.

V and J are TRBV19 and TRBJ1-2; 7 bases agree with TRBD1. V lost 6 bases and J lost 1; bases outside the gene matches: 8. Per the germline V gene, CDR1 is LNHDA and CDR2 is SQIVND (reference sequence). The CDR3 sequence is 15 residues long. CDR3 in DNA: TGTGCCAGTAGCACAATGACAGGGATTAACTATGGCTACACCTTC. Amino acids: CASSTMTGINYGYTF.

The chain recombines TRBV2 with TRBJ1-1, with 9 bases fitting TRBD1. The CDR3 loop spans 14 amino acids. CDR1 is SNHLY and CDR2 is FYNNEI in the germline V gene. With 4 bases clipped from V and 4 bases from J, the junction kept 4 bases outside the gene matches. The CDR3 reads CASSVTGGGTEAFF. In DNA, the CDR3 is TGTGCCAGCAGTGTTACAGGGGGCGGCACTGAAGCTTTCTTT.

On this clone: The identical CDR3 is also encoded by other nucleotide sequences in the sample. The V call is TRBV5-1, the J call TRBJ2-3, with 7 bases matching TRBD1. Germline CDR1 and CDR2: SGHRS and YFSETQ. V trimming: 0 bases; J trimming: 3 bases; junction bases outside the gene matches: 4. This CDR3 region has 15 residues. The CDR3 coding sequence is TGCGCCAGCAGCTTGGAACAGGGGTATACAGATACGCAGTATTTT. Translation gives CASSLEQGYTDTQYF.

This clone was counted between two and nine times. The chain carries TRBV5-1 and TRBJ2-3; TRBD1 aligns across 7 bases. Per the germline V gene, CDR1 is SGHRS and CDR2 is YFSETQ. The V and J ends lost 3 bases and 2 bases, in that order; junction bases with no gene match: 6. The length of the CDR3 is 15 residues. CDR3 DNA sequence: TGCGCCAGCAGCTGGAAGGGGGCCGTCACAGATACGCAGTATTTT. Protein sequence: CASSWKGAVTDTQYF.

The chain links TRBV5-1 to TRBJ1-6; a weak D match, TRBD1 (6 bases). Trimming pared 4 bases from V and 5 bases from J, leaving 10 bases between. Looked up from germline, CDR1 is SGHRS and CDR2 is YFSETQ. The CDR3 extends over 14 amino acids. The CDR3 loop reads CASSPGHNNSPLHF. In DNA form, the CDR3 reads TGCGCCAGCAGCCCGGGACACAATAATTCACCCCTCCACTTT.

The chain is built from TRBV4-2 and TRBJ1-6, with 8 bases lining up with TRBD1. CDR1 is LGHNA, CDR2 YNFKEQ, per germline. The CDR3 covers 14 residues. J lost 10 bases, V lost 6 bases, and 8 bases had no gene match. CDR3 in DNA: TGTGCCAGCAGTGAGACAGGGGTGAAATCACCCCTCCACTTT. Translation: CASSETGVKSPLHF.

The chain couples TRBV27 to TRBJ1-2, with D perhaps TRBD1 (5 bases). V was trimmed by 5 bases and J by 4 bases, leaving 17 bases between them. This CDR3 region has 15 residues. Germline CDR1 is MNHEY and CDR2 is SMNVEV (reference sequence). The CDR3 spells CASSQSPGGIYGYTF. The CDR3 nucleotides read TGTGCCAGCAGTCAAAGCCCCGGGGGAATCTATGGCTACACCTTC.

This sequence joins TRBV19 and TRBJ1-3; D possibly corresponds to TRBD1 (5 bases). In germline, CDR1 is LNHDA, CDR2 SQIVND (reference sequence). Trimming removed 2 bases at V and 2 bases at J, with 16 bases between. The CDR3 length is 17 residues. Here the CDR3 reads CASSIFPGFEAGNTIYF. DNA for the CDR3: TGTGCCAGTAGTATATTTCCAGGGTTTGAAGCTGGAAACACCATATATTTT.

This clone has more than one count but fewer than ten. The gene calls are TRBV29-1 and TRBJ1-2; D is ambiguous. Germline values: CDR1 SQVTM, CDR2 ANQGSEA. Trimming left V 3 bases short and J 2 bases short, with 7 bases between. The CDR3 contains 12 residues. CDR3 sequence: CSVERENYGYTF. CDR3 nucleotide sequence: TGCAGCGTTGAGCGGGAGAACTATGGCTACACCTTC.

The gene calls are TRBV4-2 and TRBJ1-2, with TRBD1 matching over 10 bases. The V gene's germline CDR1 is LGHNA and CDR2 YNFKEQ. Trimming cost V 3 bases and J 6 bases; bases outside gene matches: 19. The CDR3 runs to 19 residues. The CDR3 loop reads CASSHSLDPGTGAGDGYTF. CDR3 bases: TGTGCCAGCAGCCATTCGTTGGATCCGGGGACAGGGGCCGGCGATGGCTACACCTTC.

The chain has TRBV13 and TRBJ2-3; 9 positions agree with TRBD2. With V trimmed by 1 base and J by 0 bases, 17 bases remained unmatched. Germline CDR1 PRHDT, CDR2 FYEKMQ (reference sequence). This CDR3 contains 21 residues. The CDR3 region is CASSLVAGGLKGAYSTDTQYF. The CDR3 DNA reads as TGTGCCAGCAGCTTAGTTGCGGGGGGGCTCAAAGGTGCATATAGCACAGATACGCAGTATTTT. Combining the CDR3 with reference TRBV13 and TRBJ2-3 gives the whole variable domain AAGVIQSPRHLIKEKRETATLKCYPIPRHDTVYWYQQGPGQDPQFLISFYEKMQSDKGSIPDRFSAQQFSDYHSELNMSSLELGDSALYFCASSLVAGGLKGAYSTDTQYFGPGTRLTVL.

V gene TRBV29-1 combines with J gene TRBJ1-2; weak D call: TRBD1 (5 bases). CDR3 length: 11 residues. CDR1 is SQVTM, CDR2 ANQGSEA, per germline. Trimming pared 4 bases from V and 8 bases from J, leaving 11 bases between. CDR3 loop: CSVVAGRGYTF. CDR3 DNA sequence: TGCAGCGTTGTGGCAGGGCGAGGCTACACCTTC. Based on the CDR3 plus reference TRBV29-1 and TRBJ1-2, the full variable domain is SAVISQKPSRDICQRGTSLTIQCQVDSQVTMMFWYRQQPGQSLTLIATANQGSEATYESGFVIDKFPISRPNLTFSTLTVSNMSPEDSSIYLCSVVAGRGYTFGSGTRLTVV.

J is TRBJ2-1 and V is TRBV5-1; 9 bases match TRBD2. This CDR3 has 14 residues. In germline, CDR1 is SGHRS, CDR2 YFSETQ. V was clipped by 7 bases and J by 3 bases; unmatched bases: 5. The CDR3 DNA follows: TGCGCCAGCGAGCGGGGGGATGGCTACAATGAGCAGTTCTTC. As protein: CASERGDGYNEQFF.

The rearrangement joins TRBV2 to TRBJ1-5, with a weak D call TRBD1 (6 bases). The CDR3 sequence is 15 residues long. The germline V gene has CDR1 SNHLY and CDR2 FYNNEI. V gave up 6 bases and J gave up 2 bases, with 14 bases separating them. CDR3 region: CASSRGQWGNQPQHF. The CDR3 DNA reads TGTGCCAGCAGCAGAGGACAGTGGGGCAATCAGCCCCAGCATTTT. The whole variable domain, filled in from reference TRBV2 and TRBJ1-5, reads EPEVTQTPSHQVTQMGQEVILRCVPISNHLYFYWYRQILGQKVEFLVSFYNNEISEKSEIFDDQFSVERPDGSNFTLKIRSTKLEDSAMYFCASSRGQWGNQPQHFGDGTRLSIL.

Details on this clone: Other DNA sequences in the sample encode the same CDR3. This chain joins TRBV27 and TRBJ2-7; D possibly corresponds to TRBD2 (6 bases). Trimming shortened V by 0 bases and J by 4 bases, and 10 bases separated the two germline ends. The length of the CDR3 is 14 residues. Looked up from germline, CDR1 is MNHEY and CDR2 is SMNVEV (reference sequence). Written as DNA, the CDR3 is TGTGCCAGCAGTTTATCGCTTGGAGGGTACGAGCAGTACTTC. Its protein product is CASSLSLGGYEQYF.

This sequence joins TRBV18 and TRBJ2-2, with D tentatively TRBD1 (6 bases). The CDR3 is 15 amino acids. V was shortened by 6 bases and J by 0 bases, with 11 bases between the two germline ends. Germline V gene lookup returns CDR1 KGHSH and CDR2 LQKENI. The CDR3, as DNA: TGTGCCAGCTCCGGACAGCGAACGAACACCGGGGAGCTGTTTTTT. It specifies CASSGQRTNTGELFF. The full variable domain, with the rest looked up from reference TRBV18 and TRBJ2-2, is NAGVMQNPRHLVRRRGQEARLRCSPMKGHSHVYWYRQLPEEGLKFMVYLQKENIIDESGMPKERFSAEFPKEGPSILRIQQVVRGDSAAYFCASSGQRTNTGELFFGEGSRLTVL.

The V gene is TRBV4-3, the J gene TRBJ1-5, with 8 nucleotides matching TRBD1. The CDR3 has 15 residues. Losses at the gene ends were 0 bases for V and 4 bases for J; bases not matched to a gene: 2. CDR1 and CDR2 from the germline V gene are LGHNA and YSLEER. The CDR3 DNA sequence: TGCGCCAGCAGCCAAGAATGGACAGGGAATCAGCCCCAGCATTTT. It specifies CASSQEWTGNQPQHF.

CDR3 region: CASSLLVPSGGAGNEQFF. As DNA, the CDR3 is TGCGCCAGCAGCCTACTTGTTCCTAGCGGGGGGGCCGGCAATGAGCAGTTCTTC. This sequence joins TRBV5-1 and TRBJ2-1; TRBD2 aligns across 12 bases. The CDR3 spans 18 residues. Trimming removed 4 bases from V and 6 bases from J; junction bases left unmatched: 14. The germline gives CDR1 SGHRS, CDR2 YFSETQ.

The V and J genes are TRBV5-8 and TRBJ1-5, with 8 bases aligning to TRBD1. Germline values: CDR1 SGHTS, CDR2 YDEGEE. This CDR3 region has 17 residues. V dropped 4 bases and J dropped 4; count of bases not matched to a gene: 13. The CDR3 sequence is CASSALTGVDKNQPQHF. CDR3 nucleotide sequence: TGTGCCAGCAGCGCCTTGACAGGGGTTGATAAGAATCAGCCCCAGCATTTT.

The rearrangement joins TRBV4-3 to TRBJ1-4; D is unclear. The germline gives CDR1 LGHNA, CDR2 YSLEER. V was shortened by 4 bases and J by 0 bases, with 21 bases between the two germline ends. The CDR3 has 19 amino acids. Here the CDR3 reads CASSPTDFFDLATNEKLFF. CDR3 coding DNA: TGCGCCAGCAGCCCTACTGACTTCTTTGACTTGGCAACTAATGAAAAACTGTTTTTT.

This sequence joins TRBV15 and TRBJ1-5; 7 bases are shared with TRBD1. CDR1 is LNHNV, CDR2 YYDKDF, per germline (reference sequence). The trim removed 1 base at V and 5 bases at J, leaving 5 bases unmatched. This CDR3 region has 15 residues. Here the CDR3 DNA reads TGTGCCACCAGCAGAGCTACCAGGGGGGATCAGCCCCAGCATTTT. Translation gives CATSRATRGDQPQHF.

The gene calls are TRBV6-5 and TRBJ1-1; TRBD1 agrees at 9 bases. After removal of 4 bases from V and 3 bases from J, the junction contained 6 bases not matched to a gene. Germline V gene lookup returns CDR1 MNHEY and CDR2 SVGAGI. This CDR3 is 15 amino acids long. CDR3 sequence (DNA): TGTGCCAGCAGTTTACAGGGGGCTGGGTACACTGAAGCTTTCTTT. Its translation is CASSLQGAGYTEAFF.

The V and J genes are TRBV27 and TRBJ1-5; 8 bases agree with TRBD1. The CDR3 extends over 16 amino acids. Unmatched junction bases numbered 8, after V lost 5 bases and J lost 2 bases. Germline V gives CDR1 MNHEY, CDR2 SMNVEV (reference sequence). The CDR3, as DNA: TGTGCCAGCAGTACCCTGACAGGGGCGGGCAATCAGCCCCAGCATTTT. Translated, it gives CASSTLTGAGNQPQHF.

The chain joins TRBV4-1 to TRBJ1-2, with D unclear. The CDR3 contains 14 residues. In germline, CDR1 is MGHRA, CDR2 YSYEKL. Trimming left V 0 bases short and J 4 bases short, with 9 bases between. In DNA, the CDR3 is TGCGCCAGCAGCCAAGAGACTCTGGGCTATGGCTACACCTTC. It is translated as CASSQETLGYGYTF.

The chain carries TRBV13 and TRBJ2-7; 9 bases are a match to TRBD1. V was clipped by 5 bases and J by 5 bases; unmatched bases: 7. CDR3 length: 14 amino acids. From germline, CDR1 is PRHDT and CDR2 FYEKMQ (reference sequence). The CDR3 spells CASSPGQGLDEQYF. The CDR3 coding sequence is TGTGCCAGCAGCCCGGGACAGGGTCTCGACGAGCAGTACTTC.

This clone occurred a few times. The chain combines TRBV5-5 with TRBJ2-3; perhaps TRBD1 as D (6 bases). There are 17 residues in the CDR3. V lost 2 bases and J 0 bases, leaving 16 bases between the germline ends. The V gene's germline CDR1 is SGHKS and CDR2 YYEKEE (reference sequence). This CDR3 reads CASSFGGSLSSTDTQYF. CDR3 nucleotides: TGTGCCAGCAGCTTTGGGGGCAGCTTGTCTAGCACAGATACGCAGTATTTT.